One and the same sample provided the 31 T cell receptor beta chains below, sequenced in a study of blood T cell repertoires in COVID-19. The table came from immunoSEQ multiplex PCR; TCRdb's copy has only in-frame clones and leaves some out. The sample includes over 110,000 clones, about four fifths of them seen just once. Source material: PBMCs or T cells enriched from blood (not recorded which). These receptors were collected from a man aged 35-49 years with acute COVID-19.

The chain combines TRBV13 with TRBJ1-1; D remains unclear. V lost 5 bases to trimming and J lost 4 bases, with 8 bases between them. The CDR3 is 12 residues long. Germline loops: CDR1 PRHDT, CDR2 FYEKMQ (reference sequence). The CDR3 is CASSRLPTEAFF. DNA for the CDR3: TGTGCCAGCAGCCGACTACCCACTGAAGCTTTCTTT.

V is TRBV28 and J is TRBJ1-6, with 8 bases lining up with TRBD1. CDR1 and CDR2 (germline): MDHEN, SYDVKM. The CDR3 covers 15 residues. V dropped 4 bases and J dropped 6; count of bases not matched to a gene: 5. CDR3 in DNA: TGTGCCAGCAGTTCCCGGACAGGGAGTAATTCACCCCTCCACTTT. Its translation: CASSSRTGSNSPLHF.

The rearrangement links TRBV2 to TRBJ1-1; no definite D call. The CDR3 has 15 residues. Germline V lookup: CDR1 SNHLY, CDR2 FYNNEI. Trimming shortened V by 8 bases and J by 0 bases, and 16 bases separated the two germline ends. The CDR3 nucleotides are TGTGCCAGCGGCAGGCCCCGCTATCTGAACACTGAAGCTTTCTTT. Its translation is CASGRPRYLNTEAFF.

The chain recombines TRBV25-1 with TRBJ1-2; D uncertain. CDR1 and CDR2 from the germline V gene are MGHDK and SYGVNS. Trimming removed 7 bases at V and 1 base at J, with 10 bases between. The CDR3 consists of 13 residues. In DNA, the CDR3 is TGTGCCAGCAAAGCCGAAGATAACTATGGCTACACCTTC. It translates to CASKAEDNYGYTF.

The rearrangement uses TRBV9 and TRBJ2-5; the match to TRBD2 covers 10 bases. The germline V gene has CDR1 SGDLS and CDR2 YYNGEE. V lost 3 bases to trimming and J lost 9 bases; unmatched junction nucleotides: 8. The CDR3 runs to 14 residues. CDR3: CASSALRGLAPQYF. The CDR3 region has the DNA TGTGCCAGCAGCGCACTTAGGGGACTAGCGCCCCAGTACTTC.

The V and J genes are TRBV11-3 and TRBJ2-3, with TRBD2 matching 13 bases. CDR1 and CDR2 (germline): SGHNT, YENEEA. This CDR3 is built from 17 residues. V gave up 5 bases and J gave up 5 bases; unmatched junction bases: 10. The CDR3 is CASSHGTSGELIDTQYF. CDR3 nucleotide sequence: TGTGCCAGCAGCCATGGGACTAGCGGGGAGTTGATAGATACGCAGTATTTT.

The CDR3 sequence is CAWAPGTAITEAFF. CDR3 nucleotide sequence: TGTGCCTGGGCCCCCGGGACAGCGATTACTGAAGCTTTCTTT. The chain has TRBV30 and TRBJ1-1; 7 bases are a match to TRBD1. The germline CDR1 and CDR2 sequences are GTSNPN and SVGIG (reference sequence). Losses at the gene ends were 5 bases for V and 5 bases for J; bases not matched to a gene: 11. The CDR3 runs 14 residues.

This clone was picked up one time. The genes are TRBV5-6 and TRBJ1-3; perhaps TRBD1 as D (6 bases). V lost 3 bases to trimming and J lost 0 bases, with 10 bases between them. Looked up from germline, CDR1 is SGHDT and CDR2 is YYEEEE. The CDR3 is 15 amino acids. The CDR3 sequence is CASSWQGNSGNTIYF. As DNA, the CDR3 is TGTGCCAGCAGCTGGCAGGGGAACTCTGGAAACACCATATATTTT.

V gene TRBV5-4 combines with J gene TRBJ2-3, with D possibly TRBD2 on 6 matching bases. Per germline, CDR1 SGHNT and CDR2 YYREEE (reference sequence). This CDR3 comprises 13 residues. The V and J ends lost 6 bases and 8 bases respectively, with 16 bases between them. The CDR3 DNA sequence: TGTGCCAGCAATAGCCGGGAGCCGCCTACGCAGTATTTT. It translates to CASNSREPPTQYF.

This clone was observed a single time. V usage is TRBV5-1 and J usage is TRBJ2-7, with TRBD2 matching 11 bases. The CDR3 spans 15 residues. With 0 bases clipped from V and 5 bases from J, the junction kept 4 bases outside the gene matches. Per germline, CDR1 SGHRS and CDR2 YFSETQ. The CDR3 bases are TGCGCCAGCAGCTTGGGGCTAGCGGGAGGTAACGAGCAGTACTTC. Its translation is CASSLGLAGGNEQYF.

The CDR3 protein is CATTGDTEAFF. DNA of the CDR3: TGTGCCACCACGGGGGATACTGAAGCTTTCTTT. This chain uses TRBV28 with TRBJ1-1; D perhaps matches TRBD1 (5 bases). This CDR3 has 11 residues. Trimming took 10 bases from V and 5 from J, leaving 11 bases between them. CDR1 and CDR2 from the germline V gene are MDHEN and SYDVKM.

This clone was found a few times. The chain joins TRBV7-2 to TRBJ1-3; TRBD1 is a possible D gene (5 bases). This CDR3 has 16 residues. Trimming shortened V by 0 bases and J by 0 bases, and 9 bases separated the two germline ends. CDR1 and CDR2 (germline): SGHTA, FQGNSA. The CDR3: CASSLAGGSSGNTIYF. The DNA of the CDR3 is TGTGCCAGCAGCTTAGCCGGGGGGAGCTCTGGAAACACCATATATTTT.

This clone was counted once. The V and J genes are TRBV3-1 (or the pseudogene TRBV3-2) and TRBJ2-1; the match to TRBD1 covers 8 bases. The CDR3 sequence is 15 residues long. Germline V CDR1 and CDR2: LGHDT, YNNKEL (reference sequence). V lost 6 bases, J lost 3 bases, and 7 bases stayed unmatched. DNA for the CDR3: TGTGCCAGCAGAGATCGTGGACAGGGCTACAATGAGCAGTTCTTC. Its protein product is CASRDRGQGYNEQFF.

Written as DNA, the CDR3 is TGTGCCACCAGTGATGGGACAGGGAGTTTGGGCTACACCTTC. As protein: CATSDGTGSLGYTF. This chain links TRBV24-1 with TRBJ1-2; 9 positions agree with TRBD1. The germline V gene has CDR1 KGHDR and CDR2 SFDVKD. The CDR3 loop spans 14 amino acids. V gave up 3 bases and J gave up 8 bases; unmatched junction bases: 6.

Of note for this clone: One junction end does not reproduce the germline sequence, and a read error may be involved. The rearrangement links TRBV5-5 to TRBJ2-3; a weak D match, TRBD2 (6 bases). This CDR3 is built from 15 residues. Germline CDR1 and CDR2: SGHKS and YYEKEE (reference sequence). CDR3 bases: TGTGCCAGCAGTTTGGACGGGGGAAGCACAGATACGCAGTATTTT. Translating it yields CASSLDGGSTDTQYF.

The rearrangement links TRBV14 to TRBJ2-1; D is unclear. The CDR3 contains 15 residues. Trimming pared 5 bases from V and 0 bases from J, leaving 11 bases between. CDR1 and CDR2 from the germline V gene are SGHDN and FVKESK. The CDR3 region has the DNA TGTGCCAGCAGCTCCCTAGGTGGCTCCTACAATGAGCAGTTCTTC. It codes for CASSSLGGSYNEQFF.

CDR3 loop: CASSQTGSTDTQYF. The CDR3 bases are TGTGCCAGCAGTCAAACGGGTAGCACAGATACGCAGTATTTT. J is TRBJ2-3 and V is TRBV27, with D unresolved. Germline CDR1 MNHEY, CDR2 SMNVEV (reference sequence). The CDR3 has 14 residues. With 5 bases removed from V and 0 bases from J, the gap between germline ends came to 9 bases.

The V gene is TRBV9, the J gene TRBJ2-1; TRBD1 matches at 8 bases. V shed 2 bases and J 4 bases; nucleotides not matched to a gene: 5. Germline values: CDR1 SGDLS, CDR2 YYNGEE. This CDR3 comprises 15 residues. As DNA, the CDR3 is TGTGCCAGCAGCGTCCTGACAGGGGTTTACAATGAGCAGTTCTTC. It encodes CASSVLTGVYNEQFF.

About this clone itself: The DNA is left out, because the CDR3 cannot be placed on it with certainty; the CDR3 is given as TCRdb lists it. The chain is built from TRBV19 and TRBJ1-5; no DNA check was done on the table's D call, TRBD1. The germline gives CDR1 LNHDA, CDR2 SQIVND (reference sequence). The CDR3 spans 18 residues, counting both ends. Here the CDR3 reads CASSFFGPGGEGNQPQHF.

Note on this clone: The same CDR3 is also encoded by other DNA sequences in this sample. The chain links TRBV3-1 (or the pseudogene TRBV3-2) to TRBJ2-3; the D is unclear. Trimming removed 0 bases at V and 1 base at J, with 8 bases between. Germline loops: CDR1 LGHDT, CDR2 YNNKEL (reference sequence). The CDR3 loop spans 15 amino acids. The CDR3 DNA is TGTGCCAGCAGCCAAGATACTACGCGCACAGATACGCAGTATTTT. Its protein is CASSQDTTRTDTQYF.

This sequence joins TRBV7-2 and TRBJ1-1, with D possibly matching TRBD1 (6 bases). Germline V gene data show CDR1 as SGHTA and CDR2 as FQGNSA. The CDR3 sequence is 14 residues long. Trimming removed 6 bases at V and 0 bases at J, with 11 bases between. CDR3 in amino acids: CASSRNRVNTEAFF. In DNA form, the CDR3 reads TGTGCCAGCAGTCGGAACAGGGTGAACACTGAAGCTTTCTTT.

The V call is TRBV9, the J call TRBJ1-4, with 8 nucleotides matching TRBD1. The CDR3 spans 15 residues. V was clipped by 0 bases and J by 8 bases; unmatched bases: 6. Germline V gene lookup returns CDR1 SGDLS and CDR2 YYNGEE. The DNA for the CDR3 is TGTGCCAGCAGCGTAGGTGAGACAGGGGTGGAAAAACTGTTTTTT. The encoded protein is CASSVGETGVEKLFF.

The chain has TRBV6-5 and TRBJ2-1; 9 bases are shared with TRBD2. This CDR3 is built from 14 residues. CDR1 and CDR2 from the germline V gene are MNHEY and SVGAGI. Trimming cost V 8 bases and J 3 bases; bases outside gene matches: 5. DNA for the CDR3: TGTGCCAGCCGAGCGGGGGGTAACTACAATGAGCAGTTCTTC. Translated: CASRAGGNYNEQFF.

The V call is TRBV5-1, the J call TRBJ2-7, with 9 bases lining up with TRBD1. Per germline, CDR1 SGHRS and CDR2 YFSETQ. The CDR3 runs 14 residues. V trimming: 4 bases; J trimming: 4 bases; junction bases outside the gene matches: 6. The CDR3 region is CASSKPGQGYEQYF. The CDR3 DNA follows: TGCGCCAGCAGCAAACCGGGACAGGGATACGAGCAGTACTTC.

Written as DNA, the CDR3 is TGTGCCAGCTCACCCTCACAGGGTCCCGGAGCTATGGGCTACACCTTC. Translated: CASSPSQGPGAMGYTF. This chain links TRBV18 with TRBJ1-2; D may be TRBD1 (6 bases). Trimming left V 3 bases short and J 8 bases short, with 22 bases between. The germline V gene encodes CDR1 KGHSH and CDR2 LQKENI. The CDR3 spans 16 residues.

This chain links TRBV2 with TRBJ1-5; D call uncertain. The CDR3 is 14 amino acids. Trimming removed 6 bases at V and 3 bases at J, with 12 bases between. Germline CDR1 SNHLY, CDR2 FYNNEI. In nucleotides, the CDR3 is TGTGCCAGCAGCCAAAGAGTGATCAATCAGCCCCAGCATTTT. This gives the protein CASSQRVINQPQHF.

The chain uses TRBV3-1 (or the pseudogene TRBV3-2) and TRBJ2-7; no clear D gene. In germline, CDR1 is LGHDT, CDR2 YNNKEL (reference sequence). The CDR3 loop spans 13 amino acids. V lost 7 bases and J 5 bases, leaving 15 bases between the germline ends. The chain's CDR3 is CASTPMGENEQYF. In DNA form, the CDR3 reads TGTGCCAGCACCCCGATGGGCGAAAACGAGCAGTACTTC.

The chain uses TRBV7-2 and TRBJ2-3; perhaps TRBD2 as D (6 bases). Germline lookup yields CDR1 SGHTA and CDR2 FQGNSA. There are 16 residues in the CDR3. V lost 2 bases to trimming and J lost 2 bases, with 14 bases between them. The CDR3 bases are TGTGCCAGCAGCTTAAACCGGGGGATAACCACAGATACGCAGTATTTT. It encodes CASSLNRGITTDTQYF.

This sequence joins TRBV6-4 and TRBJ1-1; D is possibly TRBD1 (5 bases). Trimming removed 2 bases at V and 6 bases at J, with 16 bases between. CDR3 length: 15 amino acids. Germline-derived CDR1 and CDR2 are MRHNA and SNTAGT. DNA for the CDR3: TGTGCCAGCAGTGACCCTAACCAGGGAATTGCTGAAGCTTTCTTT. It translates to CASSDPNQGIAEAFF.

The chain carries TRBV19 and TRBJ2-7; 7 bases align to TRBD1. Germline V gives CDR1 LNHDA, CDR2 SQIVND (reference sequence). The CDR3 has 13 amino acids. The junction had 6 bases not matched to a gene; V was cut back by 8 bases and J by 2 bases. The CDR3 loop is CASARDRAYEQYF. The DNA of the CDR3 is TGTGCCAGTGCCCGGGACAGAGCCTACGAGCAGTACTTC.

The chain is built from TRBV15 and TRBJ1-5; tentatively, D is TRBD1 (6 bases). The CDR3 covers 15 residues. Germline CDR1 LNHNV, CDR2 YYDKDF (reference sequence). Trimming cost V 5 bases and J 6 bases, with 17 bases left between them. This CDR3 reads CATSGPAGGSQPQHF. CDR3 DNA sequence: TGTGCCACCAGCGGCCCGGCGGGGGGCAGTCAGCCCCAGCATTTT.